Sequencing of this TCR beta chain was carried out in a study of blood T cell repertoires in COVID-19. Turning to the study itself: The origin of the acute and convalescent COVID-19 samples was the United States, Italy and Spain. In each case, the material was cDNA or gDNA derived from T cells, B-cell-depleted T cells, or PBMCs.

Trimming removed 0 bases at V and 2 bases at J, with 14 bases between. From germline, CDR1 is SGHTA and CDR2 FQGNSA. The CDR3 sequence is 16 residues long. In this sample, this clone turned up once. Authors' data handling: Estimated nucleated cell counts came from reference gene primer amplification. Sequenced by immunoSEQ multiplex PCR; TCRdb stores in-frame clones only, minus some. V and J calls and clone size follow that table, whereas D and trimming were derived from the DNA. The sample lists 130,000 or so clones, roughly four fifths seen once, with around 1.6% in the top ten. The sample comprised peripheral blood. The receptor comes from a human donor in a cohort sampled during active COVID-19. The rearrangement links TRBV7-2 to TRBJ2-7, with TRBD2 as a possible D gene (6 bases). CDR3 sequence: CASSLAKASATYEQYF. CDR3 DNA sequence: TGTGCCAGCAGCTTAGCGAAGGCTAGCGCGACCTACGAGCAGTACTTC.